What follows describes a single TCR beta chain. Its antigen is unidentified. These data come from a study of response to subunit inactivated influenza vaccine. TCRdb reanalysed the RT-PCR reads using MiXCR and keeps one entry per CDR3 protein. Here the sample spans around 480,000 distinct CDR3 sequences, more than 15% being singletons. In germline, CDR1 is SQVTM, CDR2 ANQGSEA. This CDR3 is built from 16 residues. Trimming at V came to 3 bases and at J to 3 bases, leaving 10 bases not matched to a gene. Overall study findings and caveats: Each seasonal influenza vaccination, the authors suggested, recruits few new T cells.

The sequence was collected from a man aged 50 to 69 who received an inactivated influenza vaccine. Sequenced material: CD4+ T cells sorted from PBMCs, taken around 25 months after vaccination. This chain uses TRBV29-1 with TRBJ2-7; 11 nucleotides align to TRBD1. This chain's CDR3 is CSVDGFRDRGSYEQYF. In DNA, the CDR3 is TGCAGCGTTGACGGGTTCCGGGACAGGGGGAGCTACGAGCAGTACTTC.